The text below deals with one TCR beta chain. Antigen: not known. Healthy donors of bone marrow made up the group. V trimming: 3 bases; J trimming: 9 bases; junction bases outside the gene matches: 11. CDR1 is MNHEY, CDR2 SVGAGI, per germline. The CDR3 sequence is 15 residues long. This entry comes from a study of cytomegalovirus exposure and HLA in healthy donors. Study-wide findings and caveats: Reports indicated that the classifier achieved high specificity and sensitivity in diagnosing cytomegalovirus status. A prior analysis recorded that most TCR beta V segments were productive about 87% or about 30% of the time.

PCR used 60 Vbeta primers and 13 Jbeta primers. Using immunoSEQ multiplex PCR, the repertoire was profiled, and TCRdb retains in-frame clones only, with some absent. The repertoire holds some 85,000 clones, with more than 60% as singletons. The specimen was PBMCs. The receptor's source is a man aged 18-30 years in good health and CMV-seropositive. V is TRBV6-5 and J is TRBJ2-1; 7 nucleotides agree with TRBD2. CDR3 sequence reads: CASSYWREGSGEQFF. DNA for the CDR3: TGTGCCAGCAGTTATTGGAGGGAGGGCAGTGGTGAGCAGTTCTTC.